This T cell receptor (beta chain) was profiled in a study of T cell repertoires in cytomegalovirus infection. Study at large: Public TCR beta signatures marked donors with CMV infection and the matching HLA. General study points: The cumulative frequency of public TCR beta families distinguished individuals who carried CMV together with the relevant HLA. Dominating the ex vivo response were TCR beta clonotypes that were CMV-specific and HLA-C-restricted.

Trimming cost V 0 bases and J 3 bases, with 12 bases left between them. The CDR3 contains 15 residues. Germline CDR1 and CDR2: LNHNV and YYDKDF (reference sequence). As regards this clonotype: Its antigen remains unknown.

MiXCR, applied by TCRdb to the reads, yields one record per CDR3 protein. The sample holds about 240,000 distinct CDR3 sequences, roughly 6.5% seen once. The TCR was taken from a human donor in good health (CMV status not recorded). Some clones in this sample may be carry-over from other donors' samples. The chain combines TRBV15 with TRBJ2-7, with D perhaps matching TRBD1 (5 bases). The source material was PBMCs. CDR3 in DNA: TGTGCCACCAGCAGAGACCTACTTCAGGGCTACGAGCAGTACTTC. This sequence encodes CATSRDLLQGYEQYF.